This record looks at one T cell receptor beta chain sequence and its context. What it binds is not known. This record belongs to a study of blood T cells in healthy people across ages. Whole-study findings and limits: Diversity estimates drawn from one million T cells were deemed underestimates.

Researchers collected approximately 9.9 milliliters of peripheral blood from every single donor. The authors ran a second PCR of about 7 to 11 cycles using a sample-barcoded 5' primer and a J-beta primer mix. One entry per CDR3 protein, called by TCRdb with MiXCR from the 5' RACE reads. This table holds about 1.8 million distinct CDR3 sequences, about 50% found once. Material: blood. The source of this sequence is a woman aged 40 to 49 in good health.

The CDR3 is CASSSAALQETQYF. The CDR3 region has the DNA TGCGCCAGCAGCTCGGCGGCGTTGCAAGAGACCCAGTACTTC. The chain employs TRBV5-1 and TRBJ2-5; D remains unclear. Germline V lookup: CDR1 SGHRS, CDR2 YFSETQ. This CDR3 has 14 amino acids. The V and J ends lost 3 bases and 2 bases respectively, with 11 bases between them.